Each of the 23 T cell receptor beta chains below was sequenced from the same sample in a study of CD8 T cells in Susac syndrome. Random-hexamer reverse transcription was applied to roughly 0.45 to 1 ug RNA. TCRdb re-called the immunoSEQ multiplex PCR reads through MiXCR, storing one row per CDR3 protein. The sample contains 65,000 to 90,000 distinct CDR3 sequences, about 95% of which appear only once. Sample: CD8+ T cells from PBMCs. The receptors come from a human donor with multiple sclerosis.

A few counts support this clonotype. The chain is built from TRBV13 and TRBJ2-2; D unclear. Trimming cost V 1 base and J 6 bases, with 0 bases left between them. From germline, CDR1 is PRHDT and CDR2 FYEKMQ (reference sequence). This CDR3 comprises 11 residues. The CDR3, as DNA: TGTGCCAGCAGCTTAGCCGGGGAGCTGTTTTTT. This encodes CASSLAGELFF.

This clonotype was detected a few times. V usage is TRBV28 and J usage is TRBJ1-1, with D tentatively TRBD1 (5 bases). The CDR3 loop spans 13 amino acids. CDR1 is MDHEN and CDR2 is SYDVKM in the germline V gene. Trimming pared 3 bases from V and 3 bases from J, leaving 8 bases between. The CDR3 sequence is CASSFRVDTEAFF. The CDR3 coding sequence is TGTGCCAGCAGTTTCAGGGTGGACACTGAAGCTTTCTTT. Together with reference TRBV28 and TRBJ1-1, the CDR3 gives the full variable domain: DVKVTQSSRYLVKRTGEKVFLECVQDMDHENMFWYRQDPGLGLRLIYFSYDVKMKEKGDIPEGYSVSREKKERFSLILESASTNQTSMYLCASSFRVDTEAFFGQGTRLTVV.

This chain joins TRBV6-5 and TRBJ2-6, with D possibly called TRBD1 or TRBD2 (5 bases each). This CDR3 has 17 residues. V was trimmed by 0 bases and J by 4 bases, leaving 13 bases between them. Looked up from germline, CDR1 is MNHEY and CDR2 is SVGAGI. The CDR3 nucleotides read TGTGCCAGCAGTTACTCGGGGGAGCCGGTCGGGGCCAACGTCCTGACTTTC. Translated, it gives CASSYSGEPVGANVLTF.

CDR3 bases: TGTGCCAGCAGCCCGACCATGGAGACCCAGTACTTC. Amino acids: CASSPTMETQYF. The rearrangement uses TRBV27 and TRBJ2-5, with D uncertain. This CDR3 is built from 12 residues. V gave up 6 bases and J gave up 5 bases, with 10 bases separating them. CDR1 and CDR2 from the germline V gene are MNHEY and SMNVEV (reference sequence).

The CDR3 is CASRKTEQGSAKNIQYF. CDR3 nucleotide sequence: TGTGCCAGTCGAAAGACGGAACAGGGGTCGGCCAAAAACATTCAGTACTTC. This rearrangement joins TRBV27 to TRBJ2-4; 7 bases agree with TRBD1. The CDR3 runs 17 residues. CDR1 is MNHEY and CDR2 is SMNVEV in the germline V gene (reference sequence). V lost 9 bases and J lost 1; bases outside the gene matches: 15.

The chain recombines TRBV5-1 with TRBJ2-1; no reliable D call. Deletions cut 1 base from V and 7 bases from J, with 9 bases between. The CDR3 spans 13 residues. Germline V gives CDR1 SGHRS, CDR2 YFSETQ. The CDR3 DNA sequence: TGCGCCAGCAGCTTGTCCCTCTCGAATGAGCAGTTCTTC. It encodes CASSLSLSNEQFF.

As DNA, the CDR3 is TGTGCCAGCAGCCCCTGGCGGGTTATCTACGAGCAGTACTTC. This gives the protein CASSPWRVIYEQYF. This chain links TRBV6-2 or TRBV6-3 with TRBJ2-7, with D perhaps matching TRBD2 (5 bases). The CDR3 runs to 14 residues. Germline loops: CDR1 MNHEY, CDR2 SVGEGT. V was shortened by 6 bases and J by 3 bases, with 15 bases between the two germline ends.

The chain has TRBV2 and TRBJ1-2; D not resolved. The CDR3 covers 9 residues. Germline V CDR1 and CDR2: SNHLY, FYNNEI. V shed 8 bases and J shed 6 bases, with 4 bases lying between them. The CDR3 protein is CASGNGYTF. The CDR3 DNA reads as TGTGCCAGCGGGAATGGCTACACCTTC.

The chain couples TRBV11-2 to TRBJ2-5; TRBD1 aligns across 9 bases. After removal of 5 bases from V and 5 bases from J, the junction contained 9 bases not matched to a gene. The CDR3 has 15 residues. Germline loops: CDR1 SGHAT, CDR2 FQNNGV. CDR3 residues: CASSPRQGERETQYF. CDR3 bases: TGTGCCAGCAGCCCGCGACAGGGGGAGAGGGAGACCCAGTACTTC.

The V gene is TRBV6-5, the J gene TRBJ2-5; tentatively, D is TRBD2 (6 bases). The germline CDR1 and CDR2 sequences are MNHEY and SVGAGI. This CDR3 has 16 amino acids. The V gene lost 4 bases and the J gene lost 1 base, with 16 bases spanning the gap. CDR3 sequence: CASSSQPWRGQETQYF. The CDR3 coding sequence is TGTGCCAGCAGTTCCCAACCCTGGCGGGGCCAAGAGACCCAGTACTTC.

DNA for the CDR3: TGTGCCAGTAGGTCTAGCGGCTACAATGAGCAGTTCTTC. Its translation is CASRSSGYNEQFF. The chain combines TRBV19 with TRBJ2-1; 7 bases align to TRBD2. Germline-derived CDR1 and CDR2 are LNHDA and SQIVND (reference sequence). CDR3 length: 13 residues. Trimming took 6 bases from V and 3 from J; bases not matched to a gene: 2.

This clonotype occurred once. The genes are TRBV10-2 and TRBJ2-7; 10 bases are a match to TRBD1. CDR3 length equals 14 residues. J gave up 5 bases and V 0 bases, and 1 base lay outside the gene matches. Germline V gives CDR1 WSHSY, CDR2 SAAADI. CDR3 in DNA: TGCGCCAGCAGTGAGTCGGGACAGGGGAACGAGCAGTACTTC. It is translated as CASSESGQGNEQYF.

V usage is TRBV6-2 or TRBV6-3 and J usage is TRBJ2-7; D might be TRBD2 (6 bases). The CDR3 extends over 13 amino acids. Germline CDR1 MNHEY, CDR2 SVGEGT. V dropped 6 bases and J dropped 2 bases, with 11 bases sitting between them. CDR3 sequence (DNA): TGTGCCAGCAGCCTCCGGGAGACCTACGAGCAGTACTTC. This encodes CASSLRETYEQYF.

The CDR3 nucleotides are TGCGCCAGCAGCGCGTCCGGGACGGGCCTTGTCTATGGCTACACCTTC. This codes for CASSASGTGLVYGYTF. The chain recombines TRBV5-1 with TRBJ1-2; D might be TRBD1 (5 bases). The CDR3 runs 16 residues. Germline CDR1 reads SGHRS; CDR2 reads YFSETQ. The V end lost 4 bases, the J end lost 4 bases, and 20 bases lay between the germline ends.

The chain is built from TRBV2 and TRBJ2-7, with 9 bases lining up with TRBD1. J lost 4 bases, V lost 4 bases, and 8 bases had no gene match. This CDR3 is built from 15 residues. The germline CDR1 and CDR2 sequences are SNHLY and FYNNEI. The DNA for the CDR3 is TGTGCCAGCAGTGTGAGGGGACAGGGTTTTTACGAGCAGTACTTC. Its protein product is CASSVRGQGFYEQYF.

The J gene is TRBJ2-7, the V gene TRBV6-5; D not certain. Trimming cost V 4 bases and J 0 bases, with 7 bases left between them. CDR1 MNHEY and CDR2 SVGAGI come from the germline V gene. The CDR3 length is 13 residues. The CDR3 reads CASSLVSSYEQYF. In DNA form, the CDR3 reads TGTGCCAGCAGTTTGGTCAGCTCCTACGAGCAGTACTTC.

The rearrangement uses TRBV6-5 and TRBJ1-1; perhaps TRBD1 as D (5 bases). Germline CDR1 and CDR2: MNHEY and SVGAGI. Trimming took 4 bases from V and 1 from J, leaving 10 bases between them. The CDR3 length is 14 residues. In DNA form, the CDR3 reads TGTGCCAGCAGTTTCAGGGTTGGGAACACTGAAGCTTTCTTT. It yields the protein CASSFRVGNTEAFF.

The V and J genes are TRBV7-2 and TRBJ2-2; maybe TRBD2 (5 bases). Germline assignment: CDR1 SGHTA and CDR2 FQGNSA. Trimming shortened V by 5 bases and J by 2 bases, and 18 bases separated the two germline ends. This CDR3 is built from 17 residues. Here the CDR3 reads CASSPTLAMTNTGELFF. Here the CDR3 DNA reads TGTGCCAGCAGCCCTACTTTAGCGATGACAAACACCGGGGAGCTGTTTTTT.

This chain connects TRBV27 to TRBJ2-2; D unclear. V lost 4 bases, J lost 5 bases, and 8 bases lay in between. CDR1 is MNHEY, CDR2 SMNVEV, per germline (reference sequence). The CDR3 loop spans 13 amino acids. In DNA, the CDR3 is TGTGCCAGCAGTTACCCGGCGACCGGGGAGCTGTTTTTT. Protein sequence: CASSYPATGELFF.

V is TRBV27 and J is TRBJ1-5; D gene uncertain. V lost 8 bases and J 4 bases, leaving 9 bases between the germline ends. This CDR3 comprises 12 residues. Germline CDR1 and CDR2: MNHEY and SMNVEV (reference sequence). CDR3 nucleotides: TGTGCCAGCTGGGCTGTTAATCAGCCCCAGCATTTT. Translating gives CASWAVNQPQHF.

V usage is TRBV30 and J usage is TRBJ1-2; 8 bases line up with TRBD1. Trimming removed 4 bases from V and 3 bases from J; junction bases left unmatched: 7. The CDR3 has 14 amino acids. Germline V lookup: CDR1 GTSNPN, CDR2 SVGIG (reference sequence). This chain's CDR3 is CAWILRGRHYGYTF. CDR3 nucleotides: TGTGCCTGGATCCTCAGGGGGCGGCACTATGGCTACACCTTC.

CDR3 DNA: TGTGCCAGCAGGGACAGCCGTGGAAACACCATATATTTT. Translating it yields CASRDSRGNTIYF. The chain couples TRBV2 to TRBJ1-3; D is possibly TRBD1 (6 bases). V lost 6 bases and J 3 bases, leaving 9 bases between the germline ends. The CDR3 runs 13 residues. Germline CDR1 reads SNHLY; CDR2 reads FYNNEI.

The V call is TRBV7-2, the J call TRBJ2-1, with 11 bases identical to TRBD2. The CDR3 consists of 20 residues. In germline, CDR1 is SGHTA, CDR2 FQGNSA. With 0 bases clipped from V and 0 bases from J, the junction kept 10 bases outside the gene matches. CDR3 bases: TGTGCCAGCAGCTTAGCGAGGGCTAGCGGGGGGATCAGCTCCTACAATGAGCAGTTCTTC. Protein: CASSLARASGGISSYNEQFF.